The entry below describes one TCR beta chain. The antigen remains undetermined. The sample belongs to a study of early stage breast cancer tumors. For the study at large: Of some 17 invasive breast tumors, about a dozen were hormone receptor-positive, HER2-negative.

Points from the study as a whole: Compared with adjacent normal breast, tumors showed 2.5 to 3-fold denser, more clonal T cells.

Each sample had two DNA replicates, roughly 0.5 ug blood or roughly 1.4 ug tissue. Profiled with immunoSEQ multiplex PCR; TCRdb holds only in-frame clones, not every one. The table lists some 30,000 clones, about four fifths of them singletons. The CDR3 extends over 16 amino acids. Per germline, CDR1 LNHNV and CDR2 YYDKDF (reference sequence). Trimming cost V 2 bases and J 5 bases; bases outside gene matches: 3. The V gene is TRBV15, the J gene TRBJ2-1; 13 bases are shared with TRBD2. Sequencing input: blood. The TCR was taken from a person aged 50-59 years with breast cancer. This CDR3 is CATSRKGTSGNNEQFF. CDR3 coding DNA: TGTGCCACCAGCAGAAAGGGGACTAGCGGGAACAATGAGCAGTTCTTC.